The 18 T cell receptor beta chains below were found in one sample sequenced in a study of cytomegalovirus exposure and HLA in healthy donors (dated by TCRdb to the late 2010s). The library was generated by the immunoSEQ multiplex PCR assay. TCRdb retrieved this table from immuneACCESS and kept in-frame rearrangements only. Not all clones are present; in checked studies, unresolved V genes account for under half, and no reason is known for the remainder. This sample has about 140,000 clones in its table, and about 80% of those were observed once. The ten largest clonotypes hold about 27% of the sample. Sequencing was done on a sample of PBMCs. The receptors were sampled from a man aged 25-40 years in good health and CMV-seropositive.

The V gene is TRBV5-4, the J gene TRBJ2-5, with TRBD2 matching 14 bases. The end of the DNA fits TRBJ2-7 better, so the J call may be wrong. This CDR3 is built from 16 residues. Germline lookup yields CDR1 SGHNT and CDR2 YYREEE (reference sequence). As DNA, the CDR3 is TGTGCCAGCAGCCCTGGGACTAGCGGGAGTTCCTACGAGCAGTACTTC. Residues: CASSPGTSGSSYEQYF.

In this sample, this clone turned up once. The V and J genes are TRBV10-3 and TRBJ1-5; 9 positions match TRBD1. Germline V gene sequence: CDR1 ENHRY, CDR2 SYGVKD. The CDR3 has 13 amino acids. Trimming took 11 bases from V and 7 from J; bases not matched to a gene: 9. CDR3 in DNA: TGTGCCGGGGCGGACAGGGGTGGACAGCCCCAGCATTTT. Residues: CAGADRGGQPQHF.

This sequence joins TRBV2 and TRBJ2-7; the D gene is possibly TRBD2 (5 bases). The CDR3 is made up of 14 amino acids. V gave up 7 bases and J gave up 4 bases, with 17 bases separating them. The germline V gene encodes CDR1 SNHLY and CDR2 FYNNEI. CDR3 DNA sequence: TGTGCCAGCAATGGAGTTGGGAGTATATACGAGCAGTACTTC. Amino acids: CASNGVGSIYEQYF.

DNA for the CDR3: TGTGCCAGCAGTGATCCGGGACAGAGGAACACTGAAGCTTTCTTT. Translated, it gives CASSDPGQRNTEAFF. J is TRBJ1-1 and V is TRBV6-1; 7 nucleotides align to TRBD1. V shed 3 bases, J shed 1 base, and the junction held 5 bases outside the gene matches. The CDR3 is made up of 15 amino acids. Germline V lookup: CDR1 MNHNS, CDR2 SASEGT.

This clone was picked up a small number of times. This chain connects TRBV27 to TRBJ2-5; the D gene is possibly TRBD2 (6 bases). This CDR3 comprises 12 residues. The germline CDR1 and CDR2 sequences are MNHEY and SMNVEV (reference sequence). V was pared by 10 bases and J by 2 bases, with 11 bases between. The CDR3 coding sequence is TGTGCCACCACTAGCAGACAAGAGACCCAGTACTTC. This encodes CATTSRQETQYF.

This chain's CDR3 is CASSLGQGNNQPQHF. The DNA for the CDR3 is TGTGCCAGCAGCTTAGGACAGGGGAACAATCAGCCCCAGCATTTT. J is TRBJ1-5 and V is TRBV7-6; 8 nucleotides match TRBD1. The CDR3 runs to 15 residues. The trim removed 1 base at V and 3 bases at J, leaving 2 bases unmatched. Germline loops: CDR1 SGHVS, CDR2 FNYEAQ.

The chain is built from TRBV5-4 and TRBJ1-2; 7 nucleotides align to TRBD1. Germline loops: CDR1 SGHNT, CDR2 YYREEE (reference sequence). V lost 0 bases, J lost 6 bases, and 11 bases stayed unmatched. CDR3 length: 16 amino acids. For the CDR3, the DNA is TGTGCCAGCAGCTTGGATGTGAGACAGGGAGGACATGGCTACACCTTC. Amino acids: CASSLDVRQGGHGYTF.

The chain is built from TRBV6-6 and TRBJ1-2, with D possibly TRBD1 on 5 matching bases. Germline CDR1 is MNHNY and CDR2 is SVGAGI (reference sequence). CDR3 length: 14 residues. The V gene lost 5 bases and the J gene lost 1 base, with 11 bases spanning the gap. CDR3 loop: CASSAQGNNYGYTF. CDR3 sequence (DNA): TGTGCCAGCAGTGCGCAGGGAAATAACTATGGCTACACCTTC.

This clone is a singleton in its sample. The V and J genes are TRBV27 and TRBJ2-1, with TRBD2 matching 7 bases. V shed 5 bases and J 0 bases; nucleotides not matched to a gene: 7. The CDR3 loop spans 16 amino acids. Germline CDR1 MNHEY, CDR2 SMNVEV (reference sequence). The CDR3 loop is CASSPHGGSSYNEQFF. The DNA for the CDR3 is TGTGCCAGCAGTCCCCACGGCGGGAGCTCCTACAATGAGCAGTTCTTC.

The V and J genes are TRBV29-1 and TRBJ1-2; 10 nucleotides align to TRBD1. Trimming cost V 0 bases and J 7 bases; bases outside gene matches: 8. The germline V gene has CDR1 SQVTM and CDR2 ANQGSEA. The CDR3 totals 15 residues. CDR3 sequence reads: CSVEDPHGQGGGYTF. For the CDR3, the DNA is TGCAGCGTTGAAGATCCCCACGGACAGGGGGGTGGCTACACCTTC.

V and J are TRBV18 and TRBJ2-1, with 8 bases matching TRBD2. This CDR3 contains 21 residues. With V trimmed by 3 bases and J by 0 bases, 19 bases remained unmatched. The germline CDR1 and CDR2 sequences are KGHSH and LQKENI. CDR3 in amino acids: CASSPTPPDYSGGSSYNEQFF. DNA for the CDR3: TGTGCCAGCTCACCCACCCCCCCCGACTACAGCGGGGGAAGCTCCTACAATGAGCAGTTCTTC.

Concerning this clone itself: Other DNA sequences within the sample encode an identical CDR3. The chain links TRBV5-1 to TRBJ1-4, with TRBD1 matching 7 bases. Germline loops: CDR1 SGHRS, CDR2 YFSETQ. With 0 bases clipped from V and 6 bases from J, the junction kept 2 bases outside the gene matches. The CDR3 has 14 residues. The CDR3 DNA reads TGCGCCAGCAGCTTGGCAGGGGGGTATGAAAAACTGTTTTTT. Its translation is CASSLAGGYEKLFF.

The chain couples TRBV7-2 to TRBJ2-5; 11 bases map to TRBD1. The germline V gene encodes CDR1 SGHTA and CDR2 FQGNSA. The CDR3 length is 17 residues. V was pared by 2 bases and J by 2 bases, with 7 bases of the junction left unmatched. CDR3 nucleotide sequence: TGTGCCAGCAGCTTACGCCGGACAGGGGGCGGGCAAGAGACCCAGTACTTC. Protein: CASSLRRTGGGQETQYF.

The chain carries TRBV5-6 and TRBJ1-2; 7 nucleotides align to TRBD1. This CDR3 contains 14 residues. In germline, CDR1 is SGHDT, CDR2 YYEEEE. The V and J ends lost 0 bases and 3 bases, in that order; junction bases with no gene match: 2. CDR3 in DNA: TGTGCCAGCAGCTTGGGACAGGGCGACTATGGCTACACCTTC. Protein sequence: CASSLGQGDYGYTF.

This rearrangement joins TRBV6-5 to TRBJ2-5; TRBD1 is a possible D gene (5 bases). Trimming took off 4 bases at V and 1 base at J, with 13 bases between the two ends. CDR3 size: 15 residues. The germline gives CDR1 MNHEY, CDR2 SVGAGI. The CDR3 protein is CASSWSRAGQETQYF. The CDR3, as DNA: TGTGCCAGCAGTTGGAGCAGGGCAGGCCAAGAGACCCAGTACTTC.

This clone has just one count. CDR3 nucleotides: TGTGCCAGCAGTGATCATTGGCGGATGAACACTGAAGCTTTCTTT. Translation: CASSDHWRMNTEAFF. The chain carries TRBV6-1 and TRBJ1-1; D gene unclear. The germline V gene has CDR1 MNHNS and CDR2 SASEGT. CDR3 length: 15 residues. V dropped 3 bases and J dropped 0 bases, with 11 bases sitting between them.

The V and J genes are TRBV19 and TRBJ1-1, with 10 bases aligning to TRBD1. V shed 7 bases, J shed 7 bases, and the junction held 9 bases outside the gene matches. This CDR3 has 14 amino acids. Germline V gene lookup returns CDR1 LNHDA and CDR2 SQIVND (reference sequence). The CDR3 nucleotides are TGTGCCAGTAAAATCGGACAGGGGGGCGGTGAAGCTTTCTTT. Protein: CASKIGQGGGEAFF.

This clone was counted once. The CDR3 bases are TGTGCCAGCAGTGAGGCGGGAACGGGCACCATATATTTT. Translating gives CASSEAGTGTIYF. V usage is TRBV2 and J usage is TRBJ1-3; D not certain. V gave up 3 bases and J gave up 9 bases, with 12 bases separating them. This CDR3 has 13 residues. Germline V gives CDR1 SNHLY, CDR2 FYNNEI. Looking up the rest from reference TRBV2 and TRBJ1-3 gives the full variable domain: EPEVTQTPSHQVTQMGQEVILRCVPISNHLYFYWYRQILGQKVEFLVSFYNNEISEKSEIFDDQFSVERPDGSNFTLKIRSTKLEDSAMYFCASSEAGTGTIYFGEGSWLTVV.